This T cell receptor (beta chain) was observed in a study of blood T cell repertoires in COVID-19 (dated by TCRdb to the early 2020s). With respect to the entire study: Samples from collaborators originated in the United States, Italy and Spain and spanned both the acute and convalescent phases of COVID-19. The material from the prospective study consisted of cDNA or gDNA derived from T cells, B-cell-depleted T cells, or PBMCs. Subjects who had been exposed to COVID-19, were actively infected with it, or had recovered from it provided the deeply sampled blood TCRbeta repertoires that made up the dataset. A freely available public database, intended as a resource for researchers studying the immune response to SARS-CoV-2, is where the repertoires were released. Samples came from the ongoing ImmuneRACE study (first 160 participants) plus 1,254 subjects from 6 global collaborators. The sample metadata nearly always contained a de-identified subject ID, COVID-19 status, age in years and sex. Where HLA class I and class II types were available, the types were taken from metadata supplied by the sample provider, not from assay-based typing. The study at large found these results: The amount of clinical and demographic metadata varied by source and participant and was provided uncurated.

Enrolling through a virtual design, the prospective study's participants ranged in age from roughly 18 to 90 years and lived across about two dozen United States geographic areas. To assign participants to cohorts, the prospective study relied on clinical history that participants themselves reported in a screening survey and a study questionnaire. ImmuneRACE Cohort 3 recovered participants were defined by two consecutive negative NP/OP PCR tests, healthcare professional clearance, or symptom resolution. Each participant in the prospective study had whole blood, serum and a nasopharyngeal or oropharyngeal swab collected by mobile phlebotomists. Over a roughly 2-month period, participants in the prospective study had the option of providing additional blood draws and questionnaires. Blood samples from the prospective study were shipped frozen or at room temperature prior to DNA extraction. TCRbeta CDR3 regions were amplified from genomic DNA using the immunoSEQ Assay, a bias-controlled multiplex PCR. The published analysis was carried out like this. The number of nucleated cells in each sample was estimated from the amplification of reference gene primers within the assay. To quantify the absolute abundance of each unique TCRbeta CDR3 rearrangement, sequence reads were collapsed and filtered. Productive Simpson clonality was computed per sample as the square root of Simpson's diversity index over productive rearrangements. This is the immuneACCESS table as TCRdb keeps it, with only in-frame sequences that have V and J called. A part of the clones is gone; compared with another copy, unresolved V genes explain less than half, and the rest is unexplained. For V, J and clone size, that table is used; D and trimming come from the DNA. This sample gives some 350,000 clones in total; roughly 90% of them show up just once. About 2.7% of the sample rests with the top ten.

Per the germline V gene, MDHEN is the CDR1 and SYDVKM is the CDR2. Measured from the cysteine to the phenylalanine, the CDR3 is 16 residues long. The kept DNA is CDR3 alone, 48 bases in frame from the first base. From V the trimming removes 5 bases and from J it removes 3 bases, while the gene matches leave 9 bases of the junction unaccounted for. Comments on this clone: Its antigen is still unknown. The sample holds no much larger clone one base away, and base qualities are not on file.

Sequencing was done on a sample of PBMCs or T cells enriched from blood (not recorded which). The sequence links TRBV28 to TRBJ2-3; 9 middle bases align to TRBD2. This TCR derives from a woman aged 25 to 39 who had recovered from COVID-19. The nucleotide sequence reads TGTGCCAGCAGTCCGACCCTAGCGGGATTTACAGATACGCAGTATTTT. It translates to CASSPTLAGFTDTQYF.